What follows are 10 T cell receptor beta chains derived from one specimen sequenced in a study of identical twins' blood T cells (dated by TCRdb to the early 2010s). Libraries were built with 5' RACE. Sequencing took place on an Illumina Genome Analyzer IIx. TCRdb itself trimmed the public reads at Q25 with fastp, ran MiXCR and retained productive beta chains. A single entry per CDR3 protein holds the most common genes and DNA from its merged rows. The sample profile shows around 380,000 distinct CDR3 sequences; 28% of them were found once. Roughly 6.1% of the sample rests with the top ten. Sequencing used PBMCs. The receptors originated from a woman aged 18-49 years in good health.

V usage is TRBV11-2 and J usage is TRBJ1-3; 9 bases match TRBD1. The length of the CDR3 is 18 residues. Germline CDR1 and CDR2: SGHAT and FQNNGV. Losses at the gene ends were 1 base for V and 7 bases for J; bases not matched to a gene: 14. The chain's CDR3 is CASSLGPGQGTFGNTIYF. The CDR3 nucleotides read TGTGCCAGCAGCTTAGGCCCGGGACAGGGTACATTTGGGAACACCATATATTTT.

The chain has TRBV29-1 and TRBJ1-1; 8 bases line up with TRBD1. Germline V gene sequence: CDR1 SQVTM, CDR2 ANQGSEA. The CDR3 sequence is 13 residues long. The V segment lost 6 bases and the J segment 1 base; nucleotides outside the gene matches: 4. The chain's CDR3 is CSVWTGPNTEAFF. The CDR3 region has the DNA TGCAGCGTCTGGACAGGGCCGAACACTGAAGCTTTCTTT.

This clonotype has just one count. Sequence at one end of the junction differs from germline and may be a read error. The CDR3 is CANSLVGDRVNGYTF. The CDR3 DNA reads TGTGCCAACAGCTTGGTCGGGGACAGGGTGAATGGCTACACCTTC. The rearrangement joins TRBV5-6 to TRBJ1-2; 9 bases line up with TRBD1. Germline CDR1 SGHDT, CDR2 YYEEEE. The CDR3 contains 15 residues.

This chain links TRBV7-9 with TRBJ1-1; tentative D call: TRBD1 (5 bases). The germline V gene encodes CDR1 SEHNR and CDR2 FQNEAQ (reference sequence). V lost 2 bases and J 4 bases, leaving 14 bases between the germline ends. This CDR3 comprises 15 residues. The CDR3 nucleotides are TGTGCCAGCAGCTTAATATTCGGGGCGGGCACTGAAGCTTTCTTT. It encodes CASSLIFGAGTEAFF.

This clonotype was seen ten or more times. This chain links TRBV25-1 with TRBJ2-1; TRBD2 aligns across 7 bases. The CDR3 contains 15 residues. Looked up from germline, CDR1 is MGHDK and CDR2 is SYGVNS. V gave up 7 bases and J gave up 3 bases; unmatched junction bases: 9. Here the CDR3 reads CASIPGGGVYNEQFF. For the CDR3, the DNA is TGTGCCAGCATTCCTGGGGGAGGGGTCTACAATGAGCAGTTCTTC. The complete variable domain, with remaining parts taken from reference TRBV25-1 and TRBJ2-1, reads EADIYQTPRYLVIGTGKKITLECSQTMGHDKMYWYQQDPGMELHLIHYSYGVNSTEKGDLSSESTVSRIRTEHFPLTLESARPSHTSQYLCASIPGGGVYNEQFFGPGTRLTVL.

J is TRBJ2-1 and V is TRBV6-5; D assignment may be TRBD1 or TRBD2 (5 bases each). The V end was cut by 8 bases, the J end by 8 bases, with 16 bases between. Germline V CDR1 and CDR2: MNHEY, SVGAGI. The CDR3 is 13 amino acids. CDR3 DNA sequence: TGTGCCAGCGCCTTTCGGGGCACCTATGAGCAGTTCTTC. It codes for CASAFRGTYEQFF.

This clonotype was seen only a few times. This sequence joins TRBV12-3 or TRBV12-4 and TRBJ1-2, with a possible D match to TRBD1 (6 bases). The CDR3 runs 14 residues. The V end was cut by 7 bases, the J end by 2 bases, with 14 bases between. This CDR3 is CASTLWGANYGYTF. The CDR3 nucleotides are TGTGCCAGCACCCTTTGGGGGGCGAACTATGGCTACACCTTC.

This clonotype was recorded once. This chain connects TRBV7-2 to TRBJ1-5; possibly TRBD1 for D (5 bases). Trimming removed 1 base at V and 3 bases at J, with 10 bases between. This CDR3 spans 15 amino acids. Germline V gene lookup returns CDR1 SGHTA and CDR2 FQGNSA. The CDR3 DNA follows: TGTGCCAGCAGCTTAGAAGGGACCAACAATCAGCCCCAGCATTTT. This sequence encodes CASSLEGTNNQPQHF.

This clonotype has more than one count but fewer than ten. This sequence joins TRBV7-2 and TRBJ1-6; D unclear. The germline V gene encodes CDR1 SGHTA and CDR2 FQGNSA. This CDR3 spans 17 amino acids. Trimming took 7 bases from V and 0 from J, leaving 16 bases between them. CDR3 nucleotides: TGTGCCAGCACCCAAAGGGCGGGGAGCTCCTATAATTCACCCCTCCACTTT. Residues: CASTQRAGSSYNSPLHF.

This clonotype has more than one count but fewer than ten. The chain combines TRBV7-2 with TRBJ1-5, with D perhaps TRBD1 (5 bases). With 2 bases removed from V and 6 bases from J, the gap between germline ends came to 14 bases. In germline, CDR1 is SGHTA, CDR2 FQGNSA. The CDR3 covers 15 residues. The CDR3 sequence is CASSLLVLGGQPQHF. The CDR3 DNA reads TGTGCCAGCAGCTTACTAGTTTTGGGGGGTCAGCCCCAGCATTTT.